The 29 T cell receptor beta chains given below trace back to one sample, sequenced in a study of T-cell reconstitution after alpha-beta-depleted transplantation in children (dated by TCRdb to between 2015 and 2016). The treatment or condition tag for this specimen amounts to: allogeneic hematopoietic cell transplantation with graft depleted of TCRalphabeta T cells and CD19 B cells. Libraries were built with PCR. Sequencer: Illumina HiSeq 2500. TCR library preparation used molecular barcoding, with unique molecular identifiers applied to normalize quantification of the TCRbeta repertoire. TCRdb reprocessing: public reads trimmed at Q25 with fastp, clones called with MiXCR, in-frame beta chains kept. Rows merge per CDR3 protein into single entries with the most common DNA and genes. In this sample the table shows about 160,000 distinct CDR3 sequences, approximately 12% of which occur a single time. The ten largest clones capture approximately 13% of the sample.

The sequencing used PBMCs, collected before TCRalphabeta/CD19-depleted stem cell transplant. The receptor source for this set is a boy younger than 10 with acute myeloid leukemia, due to receive a stem cell transplant.

This clonotype was counted many times. This chain connects TRBV12-3 or TRBV12-4 to TRBJ1-1; D uncertain. The CDR3 length is 14 residues. The V gene lost 6 bases and the J gene lost 6 bases, with 17 bases spanning the gap. CDR3 residues: CASSSQLTHPEAFF. DNA of the CDR3: TGTGCCAGCAGCTCCCAATTGACACACCCTGAAGCTTTCTTT.

This clonotype has ten or more counts. V usage is TRBV19 and J usage is TRBJ2-1, with 7 positions matching TRBD1. The ends lost 3 bases at V and 2 bases at J; junction bases unmatched: 4. The CDR3 runs 15 residues. Per the germline V gene, CDR1 is LNHDA and CDR2 is SQIVND (reference sequence). The CDR3 DNA is TGTGCCAGTAGTATGGGACAGCCGGCCTACAATGAGCAGTTCTTC. It yields the protein CASSMGQPAYNEQFF.

This clonotype was counted at least ten times. The rearrangement joins TRBV7-3 to TRBJ2-1; 7 bases line up with TRBD2. The CDR3 has 15 amino acids. Looked up from germline, CDR1 is SGHTA and CDR2 is FQGTGA. The J segment lost 3 bases and the V segment lost 5 bases, leaving 7 bases of the junction unmatched. The CDR3 loop is CASSPLAGLYNEQFF. DNA of the CDR3: TGTGCCAGCAGCCCTTTAGCGGGCCTCTACAATGAGCAGTTCTTC. Together with reference TRBV7-3 and TRBJ2-1, the CDR3 gives the full variable domain: GAGVSQTPSNKVTEKGKYVELRCDPISGHTALYWYRQSLGQGPEFLIYFQGTGAADDSGLPNDRFFAVRPEGSVSTLKIQRTERGDSAVYLCASSPLAGLYNEQFFGPGTRLTVL.

This clonotype was picked up many times. The rearrangement uses TRBV5-1 and TRBJ2-3, with TRBD2 matching 12 bases. Germline values: CDR1 SGHRS, CDR2 YFSETQ. The ends lost 0 bases at V and 2 bases at J; junction bases unmatched: 4. The CDR3 is 17 amino acids. The CDR3, as DNA: TGCGCCAGCAGCTTGGGGACTAGCGGGAAGTACACAGATACGCAGTATTTT. Amino acid sequence: CASSLGTSGKYTDTQYF.

This chain connects TRBV12-3 or TRBV12-4 to TRBJ2-7; a possible D gene is TRBD2 (6 bases). The V end lost 6 bases, the J end lost 1 base, and 19 bases lay between the germline ends. CDR3 length: 16 residues. CDR3 loop: CASSPQYSGTSYEQYF. The CDR3 bases are TGTGCCAGCAGCCCCCAGTATAGCGGAACATCCTACGAGCAGTACTTC.

Ten or more counts support this clonotype. Mismatch with germline at one junction end may stem from a read error. The CDR3 spells CATSLWQLNNEQFF. CDR3 nucleotides: TGTGCCACCAGTTTATGGCAGCTGAACAATGAGCAGTTCTTC. This chain joins TRBV27 and TRBJ2-1; D gene unclear. Germline V gene data show CDR1 as MNHEY and CDR2 as SMNVEV (reference sequence). The CDR3 extends over 14 amino acids.

At least ten counts were recorded for this clonotype. This sequence joins TRBV14 and TRBJ1-2; 10 nucleotides match TRBD1. The CDR3 has 15 residues. Germline loops: CDR1 SGHDN, CDR2 FVKESK. The trim removed 6 bases at V and 6 bases at J, leaving 10 bases unmatched. The CDR3 DNA reads as TGTGCCAGCAGTCCCTACGGACAGGGGGATAATGGCTACACCTTC. Protein sequence: CASSPYGQGDNGYTF.

This clonotype appeared many times. The J gene is TRBJ2-2, the V gene TRBV15, with 11 bases matching TRBD2. V dropped 2 bases and J dropped 3; count of bases not matched to a gene: 2. This CDR3 contains 16 residues. Per germline, CDR1 LNHNV and CDR2 YYDKDF (reference sequence). The CDR3 loop reads CATSRKLAGDTGELFF. In nucleotides, the CDR3 is TGTGCCACCAGCAGAAAACTAGCGGGAGACACCGGGGAGCTGTTTTTT.

This clonotype came up many times. V is TRBV4-1 and J is TRBJ2-5; unclear D gene. Germline V gene lookup returns CDR1 MGHRA and CDR2 YSYEKL. Trimming removed 2 bases from V and 1 base from J, with 17 bases in between. There are 17 residues in the CDR3. CDR3 sequence reads: CASSQPLTGRTQETQYF. The CDR3 coding sequence is TGCGCCAGCAGCCAACCCCTGACGGGCCGGACCCAAGAGACCCAGTACTTC.

This clonotype is medium-sized. The V and J genes are TRBV28 and TRBJ2-1; 10 bases map to TRBD2. V was clipped by 4 bases and J by 5 bases; unmatched bases: 8. The germline V gene encodes CDR1 MDHEN and CDR2 SYDVKM. This CDR3 is 16 amino acids long. The CDR3 protein is CASSSALAGADNEQFF. The CDR3 bases are TGTGCCAGCAGTTCCGCTCTAGCGGGAGCTGACAATGAGCAGTTCTTC.

The chain joins TRBV5-6 to TRBJ2-1; D gene unclear. CDR3 length equals 17 residues. The ends were cut back, 4 bases at V and 0 bases at J, with 17 bases in the middle. Germline assignment: CDR1 SGHDT and CDR2 YYEEEE. The CDR3 DNA reads as TGTGCCAGCAGCGGTTCCAGTAGCTCTAGCTCCTACAATGAGCAGTTCTTC. It specifies CASSGSSSSSSYNEQFF.

This clonotype was observed many times. CDR3 nucleotides: TGTGCCAGCAGCTGGGTGGGGCATTTTAGCAATCAGCCCCAGCATTTT. Amino acids: CASSWVGHFSNQPQHF. The chain is built from TRBV7-3 and TRBJ1-5; possible D gene TRBD1, 5 bases. Germline V gene sequence: CDR1 SGHTA, CDR2 FQGTGA. Trimming took off 4 bases at V and 0 bases at J, with 13 bases between the two ends. The CDR3 sequence is 16 residues long.

Points on this clonotype: With a much larger clone just one base away, this may be a read error. The chain uses TRBV5-6 and TRBJ1-1; the D gene is possibly TRBD1 (6 bases). V lost 2 bases and J 2 bases, leaving 10 bases between the germline ends. Germline V gene data show CDR1 as SGHDT and CDR2 as YYEEEE. This CDR3 contains 14 residues. The CDR3 coding sequence is TGTGCCAGCAGCTTTACGGGGGCAAACACTGAAGCTTTCTTT. Translated: CASSFTGANTEAFF. Variable domain in full (rest from reference TRBV5-6 and TRBJ1-1): DAGVTQSPTHLIKTRGQQVTLRCSPKSGHDTVSWYQQALGQGPQFIFQYYEEEERQRGNFPDRFSGHQFPNYSSELNVNALLLGDSALYLCASSFTGANTEAFFGQGTRLTVV.

This clonotype was counted many times. This sequence joins TRBV12-3 or TRBV12-4 and TRBJ1-3; D is undetermined. The CDR3 runs 13 residues. Trimming removed 6 bases at V and 0 bases at J, with 6 bases between. CDR3 amino acids: CASRLSSGNTIYF. In DNA, the CDR3 is TGTGCCAGCAGACTGAGCTCTGGAAACACCATATATTTT.

The rearrangement joins TRBV4-1 to TRBJ2-5; 8 nucleotides agree with TRBD2. The CDR3 runs 15 residues. Germline V gene sequence: CDR1 MGHRA, CDR2 YSYEKL. The junction had 6 bases not matched to a gene; V was cut back by 0 bases and J by 6 bases. The CDR3 sequence is CASSQDHGGAKTQYF. DNA of the CDR3: TGCGCCAGCAGCCAAGATCACGGGGGGGCGAAGACCCAGTACTTC.

This clonotype was observed at least ten times. The V gene is TRBV7-9, the J gene TRBJ2-1, with D maybe TRBD1 (5 bases). V was pared by 5 bases and J by 5 bases, with 22 bases between. There are 17 residues in the CDR3. CDR1 and CDR2 from the germline V gene are SEHNR and FQNEAQ (reference sequence). CDR3 residues: CASSRPPYQGWDNEQFF. The CDR3 DNA reads TGTGCCAGCAGCCGACCCCCCTACCAGGGTTGGGACAATGAGCAGTTCTTC.

There are many counts of this clonotype. The V call is TRBV29-1, the J call TRBJ2-5; 11 bases line up with TRBD2. Trimming took 7 bases from V and 4 from J; bases not matched to a gene: 5. The CDR3 has 13 residues. The V gene's germline CDR1 is SQVTM and CDR2 ANQGSEA. The CDR3 reads CSAAGLAGETQYF. The CDR3, as DNA: TGCAGCGCCGCTGGACTAGCGGGAGAGACCCAGTACTTC.

This clonotype appeared many times. The V gene is TRBV27, the J gene TRBJ2-2, with 7 bases fitting TRBD2. The trim removed 1 base at V and 9 bases at J, leaving 11 bases unmatched. The CDR3 spans 16 residues. Germline CDR1 is MNHEY and CDR2 is SMNVEV (reference sequence). The CDR3 coding sequence is TGTGCCAGCAGTTTATTCGCGGGGGAGACTCACCGGGAGCTGTTTTTT. Translated: CASSLFAGETHRELFF.

This clonotype has ten or more counts. The gene calls are TRBV11-2 and TRBJ2-3; 14 nucleotides align to TRBD2. Trimming took 6 bases from V and 3 from J; bases not matched to a gene: 2. Per germline, CDR1 SGHAT and CDR2 FQNNGV. The CDR3 is 15 amino acids. The CDR3 bases are TGTGCCAGCAGGAGACTAGCGGGGGGGACAGATACGCAGTATTTT. Protein sequence: CASRRLAGGTDTQYF.

This clonotype was seen ten or more times. The V and J genes are TRBV5-1 and TRBJ2-3, with TRBD2 matching over 7 bases. The V gene end was trimmed by 5 bases and the J gene end by 3 bases; junction bases not matched to a gene: 12. The CDR3 is made up of 16 amino acids. Germline V gene sequence: CDR1 SGHRS, CDR2 YFSETQ. CDR3 sequence reads: CASSLMTSRTTDTQYF. Written as DNA, the CDR3 is TGCGCCAGCAGTTTGATGACTAGCCGAACAACAGATACGCAGTATTTT. Full variable domain (rest looked up from reference TRBV5-1 and TRBJ2-3): KAGVTQTPRYLIKTRGQQVTLSCSPISGHRSVSWYQQTPGQGLQFLFEYFSETQRNKGNFPGRFSGRQFSNSRSEMNVSTLELGDSALYLCASSLMTSRTTDTQYFGPGTRLTVL.

This clonotype occurred many times. The CDR3 protein is CASSPSGQGEYGYTF. For the CDR3, the DNA is TGTGCCAGCTCACCATCGGGACAGGGGGAGTATGGCTACACCTTC. This chain joins TRBV18 and TRBJ1-2, with 11 nucleotides matching TRBD1. CDR1 KGHSH and CDR2 LQKENI come from the germline V gene. V was pared by 2 bases and J by 5 bases, with 4 bases of the junction left unmatched. This CDR3 is 15 amino acids long.

The chain has TRBV4-1 and TRBJ2-7, with 12 bases identical to TRBD2. The germline gives CDR1 MGHRA, CDR2 YSYEKL. J lost 6 bases, V lost 1 base, and 7 bases had no gene match. The CDR3 extends over 16 amino acids. This CDR3 is CASSQALAGGPLEQYF. The CDR3 coding sequence is TGCGCCAGCAGCCAAGCGCTAGCGGGAGGGCCTCTCGAGCAGTACTTC.

The rearrangement joins TRBV4-2 to TRBJ2-5; D not certain. CDR1 is LGHNA and CDR2 is YNFKEQ in the germline V gene. The CDR3 length is 14 residues. Trimming removed 0 bases at V and 5 bases at J, with 10 bases between. The CDR3 loop reads CASSQDLVDETQYF. CDR3 bases: TGTGCCAGCAGCCAAGATCTCGTAGATGAGACCCAGTACTTC.

This clonotype appeared many times. The chain links TRBV12-3 or TRBV12-4 to TRBJ2-3; D ambiguous. Trimming removed 6 bases from V and 4 bases from J, with 11 bases in between. The CDR3 is 13 residues long. The CDR3 sequence: CASRPEWPDTQYF. Here the CDR3 DNA reads TGTGCCAGCAGACCTGAATGGCCAGATACGCAGTATTTT.

The chain recombines TRBV4-1 with TRBJ1-1; a weak D match, TRBD1 (6 bases). CDR1 and CDR2 from the germline V gene are MGHRA and YSYEKL. The CDR3 has 13 amino acids. Trimming stripped 1 base from V and 8 bases from J, with 11 bases between. As DNA, the CDR3 is TGCGCCAGCAGCCAAGGCGTCACAGGGGAAGCTTTCTTT. It specifies CASSQGVTGEAFF.

This clonotype was seen ten or more times. The rearrangement joins TRBV5-6 to TRBJ1-5, with TRBD1 matching over 7 bases. CDR1 is SGHDT and CDR2 is YYEEEE in the germline V gene. The trim removed 4 bases at V and 1 base at J, leaving 14 bases unmatched. This CDR3 is 18 amino acids long. The CDR3 sequence is CASSADRSRFVSNQPQHF. The DNA of the CDR3 is TGTGCCAGCAGCGCGGACAGGTCCCGCTTTGTGAGCAATCAGCCCCAGCATTTT.

This clonotype was seen repeatedly, ten times or more. V is TRBV7-2 and J is TRBJ1-5; D is unresolved. Germline V gene data show CDR1 as SGHTA and CDR2 as FQGNSA. The CDR3 contains 14 residues. V lost 1 base and J 3 bases, leaving 7 bases between the germline ends. CDR3 region: CASSLVGDNQPQHF. The DNA of the CDR3 is TGTGCCAGCAGCTTAGTGGGAGACAATCAGCCCCAGCATTTT. The variable domain in full, with the rest retrieved from reference TRBV7-2 and TRBJ1-5, is GAGVSQSPSNKVTEKGKDVELRCDPISGHTALYWYRQSLGQGLEFLIYFQGNSAPDKSGLPSDRFSAERTGGSVSTLTIQRTQQEDSAVYLCASSLVGDNQPQHFGDGTRLSIL.

This clonotype was counted only a few times. V gene TRBV28 combines with J gene TRBJ2-1; the D gene could be TRBD1 or TRBD2 (6 bases each). The CDR3 runs 14 residues. Germline V lookup: CDR1 MDHEN, CDR2 SYDVKM. V was pared by 4 bases and J by 6 bases, with 13 bases between. The CDR3 DNA reads as TGTGCCAGCAGTTCAAGGGGGGCGGGCAATGAGCAGTTCTTC. Amino acid sequence: CASSSRGAGNEQFF.

This clonotype has a count of ten or more. The CDR3 here is CASSPGFLGTLISGNTIYF. DNA of the CDR3: TGTGCCAGCAGCCCTGGGTTCTTGGGGACACTCATCTCTGGAAACACCATATATTTT. The chain uses TRBV11-2 and TRBJ1-3, with D tentatively TRBD1 (6 bases). CDR1 and CDR2 from the germline V gene are SGHAT and FQNNGV. The V end lost 5 bases, the J end lost 0 bases, and 23 bases lay between the germline ends. The CDR3 consists of 19 residues.